The rows below give T cell receptor beta chains drawn from one sample of a study of regulatory T cells in long-lasting Graves disease. One entry per CDR3 protein results from TCRdb running MiXCR on the multiplex PCR reads. The data show 620,000 or so distinct CDR3 sequences, about 16% seen once. These data also featured in a second study, about T cells in Graves' hyperthyroidism and ophthalmopathy.

Sequenced here: peripheral blood mononuclear cells (PBMCs), sampled at new diagnosis, from a patient treated with antithyroid drugs. The receptors derive from a woman aged 25 to 39 with Graves disease. Each CDR3 is given with its conserved first and last residue. A D gene is named only where the DNA matches it firmly. For some rows the clone size is stated as once, few or many, or as a class when expanded; others skip it.

J gene	V gene	clone size	D gene	CDR3 DNA	CDR3 protein
TRBJ2-7	TRBV27	many	-	TGTGCCAGCAGTTTACGGAACAGGGCCTACGAGCAGTACTTC	CASSLRNRAYEQYF
TRBJ2-5	TRBV12-3/TRBV12-4	-	-	TGTGCCAGCAGTCCCACATTGGGGAAGGGCGAAAAAGAGACCCAGTACTTC	CASSPTLGKGEKETQYF
TRBJ1-1	TRBV11-2	many	-	TGTGCCAGCAGTTCACAAGGGGGGAACACTGAAGCTTTCTTT	CASSSQGGNTEAFF
TRBJ2-2	TRBV6-1	many	TRBD1	TGTGCCAGCTGCCGGACAGGGGTCACCGGGGAGCTGTTTTTT	CASCRTGVTGELFF
TRBJ2-1	TRBV6-1	many	TRBD2	TGTGCCAGCAGTGAAACCCGCGGGAGTTCCTACAATGAGCAGTTCTTC	CASSETRGSSYNEQFF
TRBJ1-6	TRBV7-9	-	-	TGTGCCACCATCCCGGACGCTTATAATTCACCCCTCCACTTT	CATIPDAYNSPLHF
TRBJ2-2	TRBV6-1	few	TRBD1	TGTGCCGTCAGTACAGGGGCTGCCGGGGAGCTGTTTTTT	CAVSTGAAGELFF
TRBJ2-1	TRBV6-1	few	-	TGTGCCAGCAGTCCCGGGTTTTCCCCAAGAACGAACTTTATAGGAGGTGAGCAGTTCTTC	CASSPGFSPRTNFIGGEQFF
TRBJ2-1	TRBV27	few	-	TGTGCCAGCAGGGTAAACAATGAGCAGTTCTTC	CASRVNNEQFF
TRBJ2-7	TRBV7-9	few	TRBD1	TGTGCCAGCAGCTCCCAGGCTGGGCAGGGGGCAACCTACGAGCAGTACTTC	CASSSQAGQGATYEQYF
TRBJ1-2	TRBV28	-	TRBD1	TGTGCCAGCAGTTCAGGGGGGGCCTACACCTTC	CASSSGGAYTF
TRBJ1-2	TRBV30	many	-	TGTGCCTGGAGGGGAACAGGGTCCTATGGCTACACCTTC	CAWRGTGSYGYTF
TRBJ1-6	TRBV18	-	-	TGTGCCAGCTCACCGGTTGGGATCTCCTATAATTCACCCCTCCACTTT	CASSPVGISYNSPLHF
TRBJ2-1	TRBV12-3/TRBV12-4	many	-	TGTGCCAGCAGCCCCGTGGTTCTCAGGGAGGCGCAGTTCTTC	CASSPVVLREAQFF
TRBJ2-7	TRBV28	-	TRBD2	TGTACCAGCATTACTAGCGGTCCCCACGAGCAGTACTTC	CTSITSGPHEQYF
TRBJ2-3	TRBV6-2/TRBV6-3	-	-	TGTGCCAGCAGTTACTCACACGTAACAGATACGCAGTATTTT	CASSYSHVTDTQYF
TRBJ1-2	TRBV19	few	-	TGTGCCAGTAGTATGGCAGCGCCCTATGGCTACACCTTC	CASSMAAPYGYTF
TRBJ2-2	TRBV28	many	TRBD2	TGTGCCAGCAGTTTAAGGGAGGGCCAGTCCGGGGAGCTGTTTTTT	CASSLREGQSGELFF
TRBJ1-1	TRBV7-2	many	-	TGTGCCAGCAGCTTAGATCACGTGAACACTGAAGCTTTCTTT	CASSLDHVNTEAFF
TRBJ2-5	TRBV7-2	many	TRBD2	TGTGCCAGCAGCAGACTAGCGGGAGGTCTTGGCGAGACCCAGTACTTC	CASSRLAGGLGETQYF
TRBJ2-2	TRBV12-3/TRBV12-4	many	-	TGTGCCAGCAGTTTATTTGGAGGCGGGGAGCTGTTTTTT	CASSLFGGGELFF
TRBJ1-5	TRBV2	many	-	TGTGCCAGCAGAGTCAGGGATAATCAGCCCCAGCATTTT	CASRVRDNQPQHF
TRBJ2-7	TRBV18	-	-	TGTGCCAGCTCACCAGGGGACGGCGAGCAGTACTTC	CASSPGDGEQYF
TRBJ2-1	TRBV25-1	few	-	TGTGCCAGCAGTACGCGGCCCCAGTCCGATGAGCAGTTCTTC	CASSTRPQSDEQFF
TRBJ1-5	TRBV19	-	-	TGTGCCAGTAGTATAGCAGGGAATCAGCCCCAGCATTTT	CASSIAGNQPQHF
TRBJ1-1	TRBV6-1	many	-	TGTGCCAGCAGGACCGGACTTCGTGAAGCTTTCTTT	CASRTGLREAFF
TRBJ1-1	TRBV28	many	TRBD1	TGTGCCAGCAGTTCCTGGACAGGGCAAAGTGAAGCTTTCTTT	CASSSWTGQSEAFF
TRBJ2-7	TRBV2	many	TRBD2	TGTGCCAGCAGTGGGCCAACTAGCGGGAGCGACGAGCAGTACTTC	CASSGPTSGSDEQYF
TRBJ2-2	TRBV6-5	many	-	TGTGCCAGCAGTTCGAGCGGGGAGCTGTTTTTT	CASSSSGELFF
TRBJ2-3	TRBV12-3/TRBV12-4	many	-	TGTGCCAGCAGTTTCTGGCGCCTCACAGATACGCAGTATTTT	CASSFWRLTDTQYF
TRBJ1-6	TRBV28	-	-	TGTGCCAGCACTGGGTCCGGTTCACCCCTCCACTTT	CASTGSGSPLHF
TRBJ2-1	TRBV27	-	TRBD2	TGTGCCAGCAGTTTAAGAGTAGCGGGCCTCCTCTCCTACAATGAGCAGTTCTTC	CASSLRVAGLLSYNEQFF
TRBJ2-1	TRBV7-9	once	-	TGTGCCAGCAGCTTGTGGTTGGCAAGCCGCCCAAGCTCCTACAATGAGCAGTTCTTC	CASSLWLASRPSSYNEQFF
TRBJ2-6	TRBV5-1	-	-	TGCGCCAGCAGCTTGTTTGTTGGAGCTGGGGCCAACGTCCTGACTTTC	CASSLFVGAGANVLTF
TRBJ2-3	TRBV7-2	many	-	TGTGCCAGCTGGGGGTTGGATACGCAGTATTTT	CASWGLDTQYF
TRBJ1-4	TRBV2	many	-	TGTGCCAGCATCAGGGAGGATGAAAAACTGTTTTTT	CASIREDEKLFF
TRBJ1-1	TRBV30	-	-	TGTGCCTGGAGTAGGTCGGGGAACACTGAAGCTTTCTTT	CAWSRSGNTEAFF
TRBJ1-1	TRBV29-1	many	-	TGCAGCCTTGAGGTGGTCAGGGCGAACACTGAAGCTTTCTTT	CSLEVVRANTEAFF